The TCR beta chain under discussion was sequenced for a study of shared T cell receptors in the human thymus. Assay used: immunoSEQ multiplex PCR; TCRdb lists only in-frame clones, some missing. The data hold about 730,000 clones, with roughly 85% observed a single time. CDR1 SGDLS and CDR2 YYNGEE come from the germline V gene. This CDR3 comprises 14 residues. Trimming shortened V by 4 bases and J by 5 bases, and 15 bases separated the two germline ends. These records were also assigned to another study, of human thymus T cells. That source notes: Donation was from healthy Finnish infants who were having corrective surgery that addressed congenital heart defects. Among unrelated individuals, related research reported thymic repertoires that overlapped highly.

The specimen was thymocytes. The V gene is TRBV9, the J gene TRBJ2-5, with D perhaps TRBD1 (6 bases). The clonotype was recovered from a girl less than two years old with a congenital heart defect. The CDR3 bases are TGTGCCAGCAGCCCACGTGGGGGCTCGGAGACCCAGTACTTC. Protein sequence: CASSPRGGSETQYF. The variable domain in full, completed from reference TRBV9 and TRBJ2-5, reads DSGVTQTPKHLITATGQRVTLRCSPRSGDLSVYWYQQSLDQGLQFLIQYYNGEERAKGNILERFSAQQFPDLHSELNLSSLELGDSALYFCASSPRGGSETQYFGPGTRLLVL.